This note documents a single TCR beta chain sequence. Antigen: not known. This record belongs to a study of cytomegalovirus exposure and HLA in healthy donors. TCRdb keeps only in-frame clones here, not all; method: immunoSEQ multiplex PCR. The table records tens of thousands of clones, 97% of them present only once. Study results and limitations: The authors enumerated 150 to 200 TCR beta chains as linked to cytomegalovirus.

CDR1 GTSNPN and CDR2 SVGIG come from the germline V gene (reference sequence). The V and J ends lost 0 bases and 7 bases respectively, with 4 bases between them. The length of the CDR3 is 11 residues. The receptor's source is a man aged 25-40 years in good health and CMV-seropositive. The rearrangement uses TRBV30 and TRBJ2-1; no reliable D call. The specimen was PBMCs. CDR3 bases: TGTGCCTGGAGTGTGCGGAATGAGCAGTTCTTC. Protein: CAWSVRNEQFF. The full variable domain, rest sourced from reference TRBV30 and TRBJ2-1, is SQTIHQWPATLVQPVGSPLSLECTVEGTSNPNLYWYRQAAGRGLQLLFYSVGIGQISSEVPQNLSASRPQDRQFILSSKKLLLSDSGFYLCAWSVRNEQFFGPGTRLTVL.